This T cell receptor beta chain was sequenced for a study of technical replicates of blood from several donors. CDR1 and CDR2 (germline): SGHDT, YYEEEE. This CDR3 has 13 residues. V dropped 4 bases and J dropped 5 bases, with 11 bases sitting between them. The data were produced by immunoSEQ multiplex PCR, yet TCRdb's version contains in-frame clones alone and is incomplete. The repertoire consists of tens of thousands of clones, with about 94% occurring once and the leading ten covering 0.38%. The sequenced sample was T cells isolated from PBMCs. The chain links TRBV5-6 to TRBJ2-3, with D unresolved. The clonotype was recovered from a human donor in good health. CDR3 loop: CASSRPTGDTQYF. The CDR3 DNA follows: TGTGCCAGCAGCAGACCGACTGGAGATACGCAGTATTTT.